Listed below are T cell receptor beta chains from one sample, sequenced in a study of cytomegalovirus exposure and HLA in healthy donors. The data were produced by immunoSEQ multiplex PCR, yet TCRdb's version contains in-frame clones alone and is incomplete. The sample includes about 79,000 clones, under 80% of them seen just once. The sequenced sample was PBMCs. The receptors here all came from a man aged 40-49 years in good health and CMV-seropositive. The CDR3 runs from the conserved cysteine through the conserved F or W.

TRBJ1-1 TRBV27 CASSPRQNTEAFF
TRBJ2-7 TRBV7-2 CASSRRGSGSHEQYF
TRBJ1-1 TRBV9 CASSRDRVITEAFF
TRBJ1-2 TRBV5-1 CASSLEPGGNGYTF
TRBJ2-3 TRBV9 CASSPRTDPTDTQYF
TRBJ1-2 TRBV19 CASTRTVNYGYTF
TRBJ1-1 TRBV7-8 CASGTDRNTEAFF
TRBJ2-1 TRBV10-1 CASSTVAGGFNEQFF
TRBJ1-1 TRBV7-6 CASSFKDSPNTEAFF
TRBJ2-1 TRBV4-1 CASSLQGGIVDEQFF
TRBJ1-2 TRBV4-3 CASSEETGVTRYGYTF
TRBJ2-1 TRBV7-8 CASSLGQRRGSYNEQFF
TRBJ2-2 TRBV4-1 CASSQVRETGELFF
TRBJ1-1 TRBV28 CASSFAGLNTEAFF
TRBJ2-7 TRBV7-9 CASSDGDSPYEQYF
TRBJ2-2 TRBV5-1 CASSSNGQGNTGELFF
TRBJ1-2 TRBV25-1 CASSAGQGRGYTF
TRBJ1-2 TRBV20-1 CSVRDIYGYTF
TRBJ2-2 TRBV11-2 CASSLPGNTGELFF
TRBJ2-1 TRBV11-2 CASSLAGVIYNEQFF
TRBJ2-2 TRBV11-2 CASGPLDRTTGELFF
TRBJ1-2 TRBV10-3 CAIRTGESYGYTF
TRBJ2-3 TRBV28 CASNSHAVATDTQYF
TRBJ1-1 TRBV5-1 CASSSRGNEAFF
TRBJ2-3 TRBV6-4 CASSGSAGVGADTQYF
TRBJ2-3 TRBV6-4 CASSDSGGAIDTQYF
TRBJ2-1 TRBV9 CASSPLVSSYNEQFF
TRBJ1-4 TRBV9 CASSIGTGVNEKLFF
TRBJ1-2 TRBV2 CASSPGTGGSGYTF
TRBJ1-1 TRBV10-2 CASSEFDRGHTEAFF
TRBJ2-7 TRBV28 CASLPRTGTRGFDEQYF
TRBJ2-3 TRBV10-2 CASHSGRFRSTDTQYF
TRBJ1-2 TRBV9 CASSTTGGSANYGYTF
TRBJ2-5 TRBV2 CASRGTSSIETQYF
TRBJ2-5 TRBV19 CASSTQGLETQYF
TRBJ2-3 TRBV9 CASSVVEGERGDTQYF
TRBJ2-7 TRBV7-9 CASSLSNLEQYF
TRBJ1-2 TRBV6-6 CASSYDLFTSGYTF